One and the same sample provided the 17 T cell receptor beta chains below, sequenced in a study of blood T cell repertoires in COVID-19. TCRdb's table, derived via immunoSEQ multiplex PCR, lists solely in-frame clones and lacks some. The profile shows approximately 210,000 clones, about 83% of them singletons. The sample was peripheral blood. These receptors were taken from a woman aged 45-60 years with active or convalescent COVID-19.

The rearrangement uses TRBV2 and TRBJ1-5; TRBD1 matches at 7 bases. The CDR3 extends over 14 amino acids. Per the germline V gene, CDR1 is SNHLY and CDR2 is FYNNEI. After removal of 7 bases from V and 7 bases from J, the junction contained 10 bases not matched to a gene. The CDR3, as DNA: TGTGCCAGCACCCCAGAGGGGGCGTGGCAGCCCCAGCATTTT. It codes for CASTPEGAWQPQHF.

The J gene is TRBJ1-2, the V gene TRBV24-1; possible D gene TRBD1, 6 bases. V was trimmed by 10 bases and J by 2 bases, leaving 16 bases between them. The CDR3 loop spans 14 amino acids. CDR1 is KGHDR, CDR2 SFDVKD, per germline. Here the CDR3 reads CATSQGQGNYGYTF. CDR3 DNA sequence: TGTGCCACTTCCCAGGGGCAGGGGAACTATGGCTACACCTTC.

The chain joins TRBV5-1 to TRBJ1-4; 10 nucleotides agree with TRBD1. The J segment lost 2 bases and the V segment lost 4 bases, leaving 5 bases of the junction unmatched. This CDR3 contains 16 residues. The germline V gene has CDR1 SGHRS and CDR2 YFSETQ. The CDR3 here is CASSQTGGPTNEKLFF. The CDR3, as DNA: TGCGCCAGCAGCCAGACAGGGGGCCCCACTAATGAAAAACTGTTTTTT.

The chain uses TRBV28 and TRBJ1-2; D is unresolved. V was trimmed by 6 bases and J by 6 bases, leaving 14 bases between them. The CDR3 runs to 13 residues. From germline, CDR1 is MDHEN and CDR2 SYDVKM. Here the CDR3 reads CASSRTATHGYTF. In DNA, the CDR3 is TGTGCCAGCAGCAGGACTGCCACGCATGGCTACACCTTC.

V usage is TRBV6-2 or TRBV6-3 and J usage is TRBJ1-3; TRBD1 agrees at 8 bases. The CDR3 is 16 amino acids. Trimming removed 5 bases from V and 4 bases from J; junction bases left unmatched: 10. In germline, CDR1 is MNHEY, CDR2 SVGEGT. Here the CDR3 DNA reads TGTGCCAGCAGTCGACCTACCAGGGGGCCCGGAAACACCATATATTTT. It specifies CASSRPTRGPGNTIYF.

DNA of the CDR3: TGTGCCAGCAGTGAATCCACGGGAGGGGCTCGGAATGAGCAGTTCTTC. Its translation is CASSESTGGARNEQFF. The chain employs TRBV6-1 and TRBJ2-1; TRBD2 matches 8 bases. V lost 2 bases to trimming and J lost 7 bases; unmatched junction nucleotides: 10. CDR1 and CDR2 from the germline V gene are MNHNS and SASEGT. The CDR3 sequence is 16 residues long.

The V and J genes are TRBV29-1 and TRBJ1-1; tentatively, D is TRBD1 (6 bases). Germline CDR1 and CDR2: SQVTM and ANQGSEA. CDR3 length equals 12 residues. Trimming removed 7 bases at V and 7 bases at J, with 16 bases between. The CDR3 here is CSAASGQFEAFF. CDR3 in DNA: TGCAGCGCCGCGAGCGGACAGTTTGAAGCTTTCTTT.

The rearrangement joins TRBV12-5 to TRBJ2-1; 12 bases map to TRBD2. The CDR3 covers 14 residues. V lost 4 bases to trimming and J lost 10 bases; unmatched junction nucleotides: 5. Germline V gene sequence: CDR1 LGHNT, CDR2 FRNRAP. CDR3 coding DNA: TGTGCTAGTGGTTGGACTAGCGGGAAAGGGGAGCAGTTCTTC. This encodes CASGWTSGKGEQFF.

This clone was picked up one time. V and J are TRBV6-5 and TRBJ1-2, with D perhaps matching TRBD1 (5 bases). V was trimmed by 4 bases and J by 4 bases, leaving 16 bases between them. This CDR3 is built from 15 residues. The germline gives CDR1 MNHEY, CDR2 SVGAGI. Here the CDR3 reads CASSFNAGLIYGYTF. The CDR3 region has the DNA TGTGCCAGCAGTTTTAACGCGGGACTGATCTATGGCTACACCTTC.

This clone was seen a handful of times. The chain employs TRBV5-6 and TRBJ2-6, with a possible D match to TRBD1 (6 bases). V was cut by 4 bases and J by 4 bases, with 12 bases left in between. Germline V CDR1 and CDR2: SGHDT, YYEEEE. The CDR3 runs to 15 residues. Here the CDR3 reads CASSMWGQGANVLTF. The CDR3 coding sequence is TGTGCCAGCAGCATGTGGGGGCAAGGGGCCAACGTCCTGACTTTC. Full variable domain (missing parts from reference TRBV5-6 and TRBJ2-6): DAGVTQSPTHLIKTRGQQVTLRCSPKSGHDTVSWYQQALGQGPQFIFQYYEEEERQRGNFPDRFSGHQFPNYSSELNVNALLLGDSALYLCASSMWGQGANVLTFGAGSRLTVL.

This sequence joins TRBV4-1 and TRBJ2-3; D is unresolved. Germline CDR1 reads MGHRA; CDR2 reads YSYEKL. Trimming cost V 4 bases and J 4 bases, with 15 bases left between them. The CDR3 contains 15 residues. The CDR3 DNA reads TGCGCCAGCAGCCGAGGTGAGAGGTCGGCAGATACGCAGTATTTT. Its translation is CASSRGERSADTQYF.

J is TRBJ2-7 and V is TRBV28; 11 positions match TRBD2. Trimming removed 5 bases from V and 2 bases from J; junction bases left unmatched: 8. The CDR3 extends over 16 amino acids. Germline CDR1 is MDHEN and CDR2 is SYDVKM. The CDR3 DNA follows: TGTGCCAGCAGTGCTAGCGGGGGGCTCCCCACCTACGAGCAGTACGTC. It encodes CASSASGGLPTYEQYV.

The rearrangement uses TRBV2 and TRBJ1-6; 7 nucleotides align to TRBD1. Germline V gene data show CDR1 as SNHLY and CDR2 as FYNNEI. The CDR3 totals 13 residues. The V segment lost 8 bases and the J segment 7 bases; nucleotides outside the gene matches: 5. CDR3 bases: TGTGCCAGCGGCGGGACAGTGAATTCACCCCTCCACTTT. It encodes CASGGTVNSPLHF.

This clone appeared a single time. The chain is built from TRBV7-9 and TRBJ1-5; no definite D call. The V end lost 5 bases, the J end lost 2 bases, and 10 bases lay between the germline ends. Germline-derived CDR1 and CDR2 are SEHNR and FQNEAQ (reference sequence). The CDR3 extends over 14 amino acids. The CDR3 spells CASSPLGGNQPQHF. The CDR3 nucleotides read TGTGCCAGCAGCCCTCTCGGGGGCAATCAGCCCCAGCATTTT.

With respect to this clone: This may stem from a read error, because a much larger clone lies one nucleotide away. V usage is TRBV5-6 and J usage is TRBJ1-5; maybe TRBD1 (5 bases). CDR1 is SGHDT, CDR2 YYEEEE, per germline. The CDR3 spans 13 residues. The V end was cut by 1 base, the J end by 4 bases, with 6 bases between. The CDR3 nucleotides read TGTGCCAGCAGCTTGAGGGGTAATCAGCCCCAGCATTTT. Amino acids: CASSLRGNQPQHF.

The chain employs TRBV23-1 and TRBJ2-1, with no clear D. Being an ORF, TRBV23-1 has a function that is uncertain. V lost 2 bases, J lost 7 bases, and 15 bases lay in between. The CDR3 totals 15 residues. The CDR3 bases are TGCGCCAGCAGTCAAATCCCCCATGCTAAGAATGAGCAGTTCTTC. Translating gives CASSQIPHAKNEQFF.

The chain uses TRBV11-2 and TRBJ1-1; perhaps TRBD1 as D (5 bases). This CDR3 spans 14 amino acids. Trimming left V 5 bases short and J 2 bases short, with 12 bases between. CDR1 and CDR2 from the germline V gene are SGHAT and FQNNGV. This CDR3 is CASSARQTNTEAFF. The CDR3 DNA sequence: TGTGCCAGCAGCGCCCGACAGACTAACACTGAAGCTTTCTTT.